The 13 T cell receptor beta chains below all came from one sample that was sequenced in a study of T cells in localized non-small cell lung cancer. Sequenced by immunoSEQ multiplex PCR; TCRdb stores in-frame clones only, minus some. This sample carries tens of thousands of clones, about 87% of them seen once, and the ten largest clones take 15%. This sample comprised peripheral blood, obtained before any cancer treatment. The receptors derive from a man aged 40 to 75 with stage I squamous cell lung carcinoma.

The genes are TRBV5-6 and TRBJ1-5; D unclear. The CDR3 consists of 12 residues. V lost 0 bases, J lost 7 bases, and 5 bases lay in between. Per germline, CDR1 SGHDT and CDR2 YYEEEE. The CDR3 bases are TGTGCCAGCAGCTTGGCCAACCAGCCCCAGCATTTT. Translated: CASSLANQPQHF.

The V gene is TRBV5-1, the J gene TRBJ1-1; the D is unclear. In germline, CDR1 is SGHRS, CDR2 YFSETQ. Trimming shortened V by 2 bases and J by 2 bases, and 10 bases separated the two germline ends. The CDR3 is 14 residues long. Here the CDR3 reads CASSFQADNTEAFF. The CDR3 DNA reads as TGCGCCAGCAGCTTTCAGGCAGACAACACTGAAGCTTTCTTT.

The chain has TRBV10-3 and TRBJ2-7; 7 bases are shared with TRBD1. The ends lost 3 bases at V and 2 bases at J; junction bases unmatched: 19. CDR3 size: 19 residues. CDR1 ENHRY and CDR2 SYGVKD come from the germline V gene. The CDR3 is CAISDLLQTGSRGAYEQYF. CDR3 DNA sequence: TGTGCCATCAGTGACCTTCTCCAGACAGGGAGTCGAGGAGCCTACGAGCAGTACTTC.

This chain links TRBV7-9 with TRBJ2-2; D ambiguous. Germline V CDR1 and CDR2: SEHNR, FQNEAQ (reference sequence). V lost 8 bases and J lost 4, with 20 bases in between. The CDR3 extends over 16 amino acids. CDR3 nucleotide sequence: TGTGCCAGCCTACCCGTAAATCCTCCTAGCACCGGGGAGCTGTTTTTT. Amino acid sequence: CASLPVNPPSTGELFF.

This clone was seen a handful of times. The chain recombines TRBV16 with TRBJ1-1; D might be TRBD1 (6 bases). The V end was cut by 0 bases, the J end by 1 base, with 6 bases between. CDR3 length: 14 residues. Looked up from germline, CDR1 is KGHSY and CDR2 is FQNENV. CDR3 residues: CASSQSGGNTEAFF. CDR3 bases: TGTGCCAGCAGCCAATCAGGGGGGAACACTGAAGCTTTCTTT.

This chain uses TRBV5-4 with TRBJ2-5; D call uncertain. V gave up 4 bases and J gave up 4 bases, with 11 bases separating them. Germline V lookup: CDR1 SGHNT, CDR2 YYREEE (reference sequence). The CDR3 loop spans 13 amino acids. The CDR3 reads CASSQGGSETQYF. The DNA for the CDR3 is TGTGCCAGCAGCCAAGGCGGTTCAGAGACCCAGTACTTC.

The chain carries TRBV18 and TRBJ1-3; 10 bases match TRBD1. V was clipped by 6 bases and J by 2 bases; unmatched bases: 4. Germline V gene data show CDR1 as KGHSH and CDR2 as LQKENI. The CDR3 contains 15 residues. The CDR3 coding sequence is TGTGCCAGCTCTCTCGACAGGGGGCCTGGAAACACCATATATTTT. This sequence encodes CASSLDRGPGNTIYF.

In nucleotides, the CDR3 is TGTGCCAGCAGTTTACTACAGATGAACACTGAAGCTTTCTTT. Encoded protein: CASSLLQMNTEAFF. This chain connects TRBV28 to TRBJ1-1; D is unresolved. The CDR3 contains 14 residues. The V end was cut by 2 bases, the J end by 0 bases, with 7 bases between. The germline V gene encodes CDR1 MDHEN and CDR2 SYDVKM.

J is TRBJ1-2 and V is TRBV11-2; D gene uncertain. The CDR3 spans 11 residues. Germline V CDR1 and CDR2: SGHAT, FQNNGV. V lost 5 bases to trimming and J lost 8 bases, with 9 bases between them. The CDR3 region is CASSGWRGYTF. The CDR3 bases are TGTGCCAGCAGCGGTTGGAGAGGCTACACCTTC.

This clone showed up just once. The chain combines TRBV10-3 with TRBJ1-2; no clear D. Germline assignment: CDR1 ENHRY and CDR2 SYGVKD. The CDR3 spans 13 residues. With 4 bases removed from V and 5 bases from J, the gap between germline ends came to 11 bases. CDR3 sequence (DNA): TGTGCCATCAGTGGGAACAGCAAGTATGGCTACACCTTC. It encodes CAISGNSKYGYTF.

This rearrangement joins TRBV7-9 to TRBJ2-3; TRBD2 agrees at 11 bases. Unmatched junction bases numbered 8, after V lost 4 bases and J lost 14 bases. The CDR3 contains 13 residues. The germline gives CDR1 SEHNR, CDR2 FQNEAQ (reference sequence). The chain's CDR3 is CASSSIAGGHGYF. The CDR3 DNA sequence: TGTGCCAGCAGCTCGATAGCGGGGGGGCATGGGTATTTT. Combining the CDR3 with reference TRBV7-9 and TRBJ2-3 gives the whole variable domain DTGVSQNPRHKITKRGQNVTFRCDPISEHNRLYWYRQTLGQGPEFLTYFQNEAQLEKSRLLSDRFSAERPKGSFSTLEIQRTEQGDSAMYLCASSSIAGGHGYFGPGTRLTVL.

This clone was recorded once. The CDR3 coding sequence is TGTGCCAGTAGTGCGCGTAGGAGCTCCTATAATTCACCCCTCCACTTT. Translated, it gives CASSARRSSYNSPLHF. The rearrangement uses TRBV19 and TRBJ1-6; D call uncertain. Looked up from germline, CDR1 is LNHDA and CDR2 is SQIVND (reference sequence). This CDR3 contains 16 residues. Trimming removed 5 bases from V and 0 bases from J, with 11 bases in between.

This chain connects TRBV5-1 to TRBJ1-4; perhaps TRBD1 as D (6 bases). The V end was cut by 0 bases, the J end by 0 bases, with 15 bases between. CDR1 SGHRS and CDR2 YFSETQ come from the germline V gene. The CDR3 loop spans 18 amino acids. The CDR3 DNA sequence: TGCGCCAGCAGCTTGGCCTCCCTTCGGACAGCAACTAATGAAAAACTGTTTTTT. Its protein is CASSLASLRTATNEKLFF.